Below, 20 T cell receptor beta chains from the same sample are listed, as sequenced in a study of OX40 agonist ivuxolimab in advanced cancers. Libraries were prepared by immunoSEQ multiplex PCR; TCRdb keeps only in-frame clonotypes and omits some of them. In the table there are 50,000 to 65,000 clones, about 87% of which are singletons. Material: CD4+ or CD8+ T cells sorted from blood, obtained in a trial of the OX40 agonist ivuxolimab. The receptors were sampled from an adult with an advanced solid tumor such as melanoma, head and neck, liver or kidney cancer.

This sequence joins TRBV5-1 and TRBJ2-7; TRBD1 matches 8 bases. Trimming removed 2 bases from V and 7 bases from J; junction bases left unmatched: 11. Germline V gene data show CDR1 as SGHRS and CDR2 as YFSETQ. The CDR3 is made up of 15 amino acids. The DNA for the CDR3 is TGCGCCAGCAGCTTTGGAACAGGGGGGATGAGGGAGCAGTACTTC. Protein: CASSFGTGGMREQYF.

The chain uses TRBV2 and TRBJ1-5; weak D call: TRBD1 (5 bases). The germline V and J ends were trimmed by 6 bases and 0 bases, with 12 bases remaining between them. The V gene's germline CDR1 is SNHLY and CDR2 FYNNEI. The CDR3 contains 15 residues. CDR3: CASSPRGVSNQPQHF. The DNA of the CDR3 is TGTGCCAGCAGCCCGAGGGGCGTTAGCAATCAGCCCCAGCATTTT.

V gene TRBV7-2 combines with J gene TRBJ2-3; 7 bases fit TRBD2. The CDR3 covers 15 residues. Looked up from germline, CDR1 is SGHTA and CDR2 is FQGNSA. The ends lost 5 bases at V and 0 bases at J; junction bases unmatched: 5. CDR3 sequence: CASSPRLASTDTQYF. CDR3 sequence (DNA): TGTGCCAGCAGCCCCCGACTAGCTAGCACAGATACGCAGTATTTT.

This clone was seen only a few times. The chain carries TRBV4-3 and TRBJ1-4, with D hard to call. V gave up 4 bases and J gave up 7 bases, with 13 bases separating them. This CDR3 is built from 14 residues. Germline assignment: CDR1 LGHNA and CDR2 YSLEER. The CDR3 reads CASSPSVGSEKLFF. The CDR3 DNA sequence: TGCGCCAGCAGCCCTTCGGTTGGTAGTGAAAAACTGTTTTTT.

CDR3 DNA: TGTGCCAGCTCAAGGACAGGGAACACTGAAGCTTTCTTT. It specifies CASSRTGNTEAFF. The rearrangement links TRBV18 to TRBJ1-1, with 7 bases that match TRBD1. The CDR3 is 13 residues long. Germline V CDR1 and CDR2: KGHSH, LQKENI. With V trimmed by 5 bases and J by 1 base, 1 base remained unmatched.

This clone has a single count. The V gene is TRBV7-2, the J gene TRBJ2-4; 8 nucleotides align to TRBD2. V lost 1 base to trimming and J lost 1 base; unmatched junction nucleotides: 3. The CDR3 covers 16 residues. The germline V gene has CDR1 SGHTA and CDR2 FQGNSA. In DNA form, the CDR3 reads TGTGCCAGCAGCTTAGTACCTAGCGGGGCCAAAAACATTCAGTACTTC. As protein: CASSLVPSGAKNIQYF.

J is TRBJ2-1 and V is TRBV10-3, with no clear D. Per germline, CDR1 ENHRY and CDR2 SYGVKD. The CDR3 extends over 14 amino acids. The ends were cut back, 0 bases at V and 5 bases at J, with 8 bases in the middle. The CDR3 spells CAISESNTNNEQFF. The CDR3 nucleotides are TGTGCCATCAGTGAGTCGAATACCAACAATGAGCAGTTCTTC.

The chain joins TRBV19 to TRBJ2-1; TRBD2 matches at 8 bases. CDR3 size: 16 residues. V was pared by 3 bases and J by 0 bases, with 4 bases of the junction left unmatched. CDR1 is LNHDA and CDR2 is SQIVND in the germline V gene (reference sequence). The CDR3 DNA is TGTGCCAGTAGTATCCAAGCGGGGGACTCCTACAATGAGCAGTTCTTC. Protein sequence: CASSIQAGDSYNEQFF.

The chain combines TRBV29-1 with TRBJ2-5; 8 positions match TRBD1. The CDR3 is 14 amino acids. Germline CDR1 is SQVTM and CDR2 is ANQGSEA. J was trimmed by 4 bases and V by 7 bases; bases with no gene match: 11. CDR3 nucleotides: TGCAGCGGGTCGACAGGGGCCTTCCGAGAGACCCAGTACTTC. It encodes CSGSTGAFRETQYF.

V usage is TRBV4-3 and J usage is TRBJ1-5; D remains unclear. The V end lost 1 base, the J end lost 4 bases, and 11 bases lay between the germline ends. The CDR3 has 15 residues. The V gene's germline CDR1 is LGHNA and CDR2 YSLEER. The DNA for the CDR3 is TGCGCCAGCAGCCAAGTTTGGGAAGGGAATCAGCCCCAGCATTTT. Residues: CASSQVWEGNQPQHF.

This chain uses TRBV29-1 with TRBJ2-3, with 10 bases aligning to TRBD1. This CDR3 has 15 residues. J lost 3 bases, V lost 1 base, and 4 bases had no gene match. Per germline, CDR1 SQVTM and CDR2 ANQGSEA. CDR3 coding DNA: TGCAGCGTTGAAGTCCGGGACAGGGGTACAGATACGCAGTATTTT. Translated: CSVEVRDRGTDTQYF.

This sequence joins TRBV29-1 and TRBJ2-7; no definite D call. Germline V gene lookup returns CDR1 SQVTM and CDR2 ANQGSEA. The CDR3 length is 12 residues. V was shortened by 5 bases and J by 7 bases, with 15 bases between the two germline ends. The CDR3 nucleotides are TGCAGCGTTACGGCGGACGTGCGGGAGCAGTACTTC. This translates into CSVTADVREQYF.

The chain carries TRBV7-2 and TRBJ2-7; no reliable D call. CDR3 size: 15 residues. Germline CDR1 reads SGHTA; CDR2 reads FQGNSA. V was clipped by 0 bases and J by 4 bases, with 13 bases between them. DNA of the CDR3: TGTGCCAGCAGCTTAGCGGGCACGGACGGGTACGAGCAGTACTTC. This sequence encodes CASSLAGTDGYEQYF.

The count of this clone is one. The CDR3 nucleotides read TGTGCCAGCAAGGTCGGGGAGACCCAGTACTTC. Translating gives CASKVGETQYF. The chain recombines TRBV5-5 with TRBJ2-5, with D hard to call. V lost 6 bases to trimming and J lost 5 bases, with 8 bases between them. From germline, CDR1 is SGHKS and CDR2 YYEKEE (reference sequence). The CDR3 is made up of 11 amino acids.

This chain connects TRBV14 to TRBJ1-2, with TRBD1 identical over 7 bases. Trimming took 1 base from V and 4 from J; bases not matched to a gene: 15. The germline V gene has CDR1 SGHDN and CDR2 FVKESK. This CDR3 is 18 amino acids long. This chain's CDR3 is CASSQGNNNRGGSYGYTF. The CDR3, as DNA: TGTGCCAGCAGCCAAGGGAATAATAACAGGGGAGGCTCCTATGGCTACACCTTC.

This clone has a handful of counts. The genes are TRBV21-1 and TRBJ1-1. TRBV21-1 is given as a pseudogene. This CDR3 comprises 13 residues. The CDR3 DNA follows: TGTGCCAGCAGCAAAATGGCGGTGGCTGAAGCTTTCTTT. It codes for CASSKMAVAEAFF.

The chain has TRBV6-6 and TRBJ1-5; TRBD1 agrees at 7 bases. The germline V gene encodes CDR1 MNHNY and CDR2 SVGAGI (reference sequence). V trimming: 6 bases; J trimming: 6 bases; junction bases outside the gene matches: 8. CDR3 length: 14 amino acids. CDR3 protein: CASSLQGEGQPQHF. Here the CDR3 DNA reads TGTGCCAGCAGCCTCCAGGGGGAAGGTCAGCCCCAGCATTTT.

The V gene is TRBV6-1, the J gene TRBJ1-4, with a weak D call TRBD1 (6 bases). The CDR3 length is 14 residues. The ends were cut back, 3 bases at V and 7 bases at J, with 12 bases in the middle. The germline gives CDR1 MNHNS, CDR2 SASEGT. This CDR3 reads CASSDAGEAEKLFF. The CDR3 region has the DNA TGTGCCAGCAGTGATGCAGGGGAGGCTGAAAAACTGTTTTTT.

This clone was counted between two and nine times. The rearrangement uses TRBV6-1 and TRBJ1-4; 7 positions agree with TRBD1. CDR1 is MNHNS, CDR2 SASEGT, per germline. This CDR3 spans 15 amino acids. Trimming removed 3 bases from V and 7 bases from J; junction bases left unmatched: 8. CDR3 residues: CASSDFPGGSEKLFF. CDR3 sequence (DNA): TGTGCCAGCAGTGACTTCCCAGGGGGTAGTGAAAAACTGTTTTTT.

The chain employs TRBV7-3 and TRBJ1-1, with 7 bases lining up with TRBD1. The CDR3 extends over 12 amino acids. V dropped 5 bases and J dropped 7; count of bases not matched to a gene: 4. Germline V lookup: CDR1 SGHTA, CDR2 FQGTGA. CDR3 in DNA: TGTGCCAGCAGCCAATACAGGGGTGAAGCTTTCTTT. It yields the protein CASSQYRGEAFF.